This T cell receptor beta chain is from a study of blood T cells in healthy people across ages. Overall study results and limits: CMV infection status of these donors was not known.

This clonotype was counted ten times or more. The antigen is not known. They isolated at least 6 million PBMCs from each sample. Next came a second PCR, run for about 7 to 12 cycles, which used a sample-barcoded 5' primer along with a J-beta primer mix. The authors tagged each cDNA molecule using a template-switch adaptor with 12 random nucleotides. Each CDR3 protein gets one entry after TCRdb re-called the 5' RACE reads with MiXCR. This sample yields 730,000 or so distinct CDR3 sequences, of which 40% to 45% are seen a single time; 20% to 25% belongs to the top ten. CDR1 SGHTA and CDR2 FQGNSA come from the germline V gene. With V trimmed by 5 bases and J by 2 bases, 3 bases remained unmatched. This CDR3 is built from 13 residues.

This TCR was recovered from a woman aged 55-75 years in good health. Sequences were obtained from blood. The rearrangement joins TRBV7-2 to TRBJ2-7; 7 bases are a match to TRBD1. The CDR3 DNA reads TGTGCCAGCAGCACGGGACAGACCTACGAGCAGTACTTC. Its translation: CASSTGQTYEQYF.